These 24 T cell receptor beta chains originate from one sample sequenced in a study of blood T cell repertoires in COVID-19. Using immunoSEQ multiplex PCR, the repertoire was profiled, and TCRdb retains in-frame clones only, with some absent. The sample holds a few hundred thousand clones, 80% to 90% seen once. Specimen: PBMCs or T cells enriched from blood (not recorded which). The receptor source for this set is a woman in her thirties or forties with acute COVID-19.

The chain links TRBV7-5 to TRBJ1-4; TRBD1, the table's D call, lacks a check against the DNA. TRBV7-5 is classified as a pseudogene. The CDR3 has 15 amino acids. CDR3: CARSPQGGTNEKLFF. CDR3 bases: TGTGCCAGAAGCCCTCAAGGGGGAACTAATGAAAAACTGTTTTTT.

This clone was recorded only once. This chain connects TRBV7-6 to TRBJ1-6; a possible D gene is TRBD1 (5 bases). Germline CDR1 SGHVS, CDR2 FNYEAQ. CDR3 length equals 19 residues. V was shortened by 2 bases and J by 0 bases, with 17 bases between the two germline ends. The chain's CDR3 is CASSLRGQLDSSYNSPLHF. CDR3 in DNA: TGTGCCAGCAGCTTACGCGGACAATTAGATAGCTCCTATAATTCACCCCTCCACTTT. Variable domain in full (rest from reference TRBV7-6 and TRBJ1-6): GAGVSQSPRYKVTKRGQDVALRCDPISGHVSLYWYRQALGQGPEFLTYFNYEAQQDKSGLPNDRFSAERPEGSISTLTIQRTEQRDSAMYRCASSLRGQLDSSYNSPLHFGNGTRLTVT.

The chain joins TRBV7-2 to TRBJ1-5, with TRBD1 as a possible D gene (5 bases). The CDR3 consists of 15 residues. CDR1 is SGHTA and CDR2 is FQGNSA in the germline V gene. The germline V and J ends were trimmed by 1 base and 2 bases, with 9 bases remaining between them. CDR3 DNA sequence: TGTGCCAGCAGCTTAGTGCAGGGCGGCAATCAGCCCCAGCATTTT. Translated: CASSLVQGGNQPQHF.

In DNA, the CDR3 is TGTGCCAGCAGCAGGGAGGACAGGGGGCTGAGCAATCAGCCCCAGCATTTT. Protein: CASSREDRGLSNQPQHF. The chain links TRBV21-1 to TRBJ1-5; no DNA check was done on the table's D call, TRBD1. TRBV21-1 is recorded as a pseudogene. This CDR3 spans 17 amino acids.

This clone has a handful of counts. The rearrangement links TRBV29-1 to TRBJ1-1; 7 nucleotides match TRBD1. In germline, CDR1 is SQVTM, CDR2 ANQGSEA. This CDR3 is built from 14 residues. The V segment lost 4 bases and the J segment 0 bases; nucleotides outside the gene matches: 5. The CDR3 nucleotides read TGCAGCGTTGTGGGACAGCCCATGAACACTGAAGCTTTCTTT. Amino acids: CSVVGQPMNTEAFF.

This clone was counted a single time. The CDR3: CASMPDRGVSNQPQHF. The CDR3 DNA sequence: TGTGCCAGCATGCCGGACAGGGGAGTTAGCAATCAGCCCCAGCATTTT. The genes are TRBV3-1 (or the pseudogene TRBV3-2) and TRBJ1-5; TRBD1 matches at 9 bases. Germline assignment: CDR1 LGHDT and CDR2 YNNKEL (reference sequence). This CDR3 has 16 amino acids. J gave up 0 bases and V 7 bases, and 7 bases lay outside the gene matches.

This rearrangement joins TRBV7-9 to TRBJ2-5, with a tentative D call TRBD2 (7 bases). Trimming removed 0 bases at V and 4 bases at J, with 9 bases between. This CDR3 comprises 14 residues. Germline-derived CDR1 and CDR2 are SEHNR and FQNEAQ (reference sequence). DNA for the CDR3: TGTGCCAGCAGCTTAGCGGGGGGGCCAGAGACCCAGTACTTC. It specifies CASSLAGGPETQYF.

The chain combines TRBV7-9 with TRBJ1-2; no reliable D call. V dropped 3 bases and J dropped 0 bases, with 11 bases sitting between them. The CDR3 has 15 residues. Germline CDR1 is SEHNR and CDR2 is FQNEAQ (reference sequence). CDR3 DNA: TGTGCCAGCAGCTTTTCCAACCTAGCTAACTATGGCTACACCTTC. Its translation: CASSFSNLANYGYTF.

J is TRBJ1-5 and V is TRBV5-1; D might be TRBD1 (5 bases). Trimming cost V 4 bases and J 11 bases, with 13 bases left between them. Germline V lookup: CDR1 SGHRS, CDR2 YFSETQ. The CDR3 is made up of 12 amino acids. This CDR3 reads CASSPRKGTQHF. The DNA of the CDR3 is TGCGCCAGCAGCCCTCGGAAGGGGACCCAGCATTTT.

This clone showed up just a few times. This specimen includes other DNA sequences encoding the same CDR3. The chain recombines TRBV2 with TRBJ2-7, with D uncertain. Per the germline V gene, CDR1 is SNHLY and CDR2 is FYNNEI. The length of the CDR3 is 11 residues. Trimming pared 6 bases from V and 1 base from J, leaving 4 bases between. CDR3 nucleotide sequence: TGTGCCAGCAGCCAGTCCTACGAGCAGTACTTC. It is translated as CASSQSYEQYF. The variable domain in full, completed from reference TRBV2 and TRBJ2-7, reads EPEVTQTPSHQVTQMGQEVILRCVPISNHLYFYWYRQILGQKVEFLVSFYNNEISEKSEIFDDQFSVERPDGSNFTLKIRSTKLEDSAMYFCASSQSYEQYFGPGTRLTVT.

The genes are TRBV3-1 (or the pseudogene TRBV3-2) and TRBJ2-3; D possibly corresponds to TRBD2 (6 bases). Germline V CDR1 and CDR2: LGHDT, YNNKEL (reference sequence). The CDR3 has 15 residues. The V end was cut by 4 bases, the J end by 4 bases, with 15 bases between. The CDR3 DNA sequence: TGTGCCAGCAGCCCTTCGGGCGGGATTGCAGATACGCAGTATTTT. As protein: CASSPSGGIADTQYF.

The chain recombines TRBV5-4 with TRBJ1-2; 9 nucleotides agree with TRBD1. CDR3 length equals 13 residues. Germline V gene data show CDR1 as SGHNT and CDR2 as YYREEE (reference sequence). J lost 8 bases, V lost 2 bases, and 4 bases had no gene match. The CDR3 bases are TGTGCCAGCAGCTTAAGGACAGGGGACGGCTACACCTTC. Amino acids: CASSLRTGDGYTF.

The chain combines TRBV2 with TRBJ1-1; TRBD1 matches at 8 bases. Germline trimming cut 4 bases from V and 7 bases from J; bases unmatched to any gene: 2. This CDR3 is built from 12 residues. Germline CDR1 and CDR2: SNHLY and FYNNEI. The DNA of the CDR3 is TGTGCCAGCAGTGGACAGGGGATTGAAGCTTTCTTT. Amino acid sequence: CASSGQGIEAFF.

This sequence joins TRBV19 and TRBJ2-5, with a tentative D call TRBD1 (5 bases). CDR1 is LNHDA and CDR2 is SQIVND in the germline V gene (reference sequence). The CDR3 runs to 17 residues. Between the trimmed V and J ends, which lost 4 bases and 3 bases, there was a span of 21 bases. The DNA for the CDR3 is TGTGCCAGTAGTAAAGTAGTGGGCCAGGGCATGGAAGAGACCCAGTACTTC. It codes for CASSKVVGQGMEETQYF. Variable domain in full (rest from reference TRBV19 and TRBJ2-5): DGGITQSPKYLFRKEGQNVTLSCEQNLNHDAMYWYRQDPGQGLRLIYYSQIVNDFQKGDIAEGYSVSREKKESFPLTVTSAQKNPTAFYLCASSKVVGQGMEETQYFGPGTRLLVL.

The chain combines TRBV5-1 with TRBJ1-2; D is unresolved. V lost 4 bases to trimming and J lost 3 bases, with 4 bases between them. The germline V gene encodes CDR1 SGHRS and CDR2 YFSETQ. The length of the CDR3 is 11 residues. CDR3 region: CASSSDYGYTF. The CDR3 DNA reads TGCGCCAGCAGCAGCGACTATGGCTACACCTTC.

The gene calls are TRBV28 and TRBJ1-2; 7 bases line up with TRBD1. Germline-derived CDR1 and CDR2 are MDHEN and SYDVKM. Trimming took 6 bases from V and 7 from J; bases not matched to a gene: 20. This CDR3 comprises 17 residues. This CDR3 is CASRVSLRPEGAGGYTF. The CDR3 nucleotides read TGTGCCAGCAGAGTTTCCCTACGTCCGGAGGGGGCGGGTGGCTACACCTTC.

The chain combines TRBV3-1 (or the pseudogene TRBV3-2) with TRBJ1-2; a possible D gene is TRBD1 (5 bases). Trimming took 1 base from V and 7 from J, leaving 10 bases between them. Germline V CDR1 and CDR2: LGHDT, YNNKEL (reference sequence). The CDR3 totals 13 residues. The CDR3 DNA reads as TGTGCCAGCAGCCAAGGGGGCGCGTCTGGCTACACCTTC. Protein: CASSQGGASGYTF.

This clone was found a few times. The V gene is TRBV9, the J gene TRBJ1-1, with D possibly TRBD1 on 6 matching bases. The CDR3 is 15 residues long. CDR1 and CDR2 (germline): SGDLS, YYNGEE. The V and J ends lost 0 bases and 0 bases respectively, with 9 bases between them. The CDR3 loop reads CASSVDQGLNTEAFF. The CDR3 nucleotides read TGTGCCAGCAGCGTAGACCAGGGGCTGAACACTGAAGCTTTCTTT.

Of note for this clone: The same CDR3 also results from other DNA sequences found in this sample. The J gene is TRBJ1-1, the V gene TRBV9, with 8 bases identical to TRBD1. Losses at the gene ends were 0 bases for V and 0 bases for J; bases not matched to a gene: 1. The germline CDR1 and CDR2 sequences are SGDLS and YYNGEE. The CDR3 totals 15 residues. CDR3 sequence reads: CASSVGDRLNTEAFF. DNA of the CDR3: TGTGCCAGCAGCGTAGGGGACAGGTTGAACACTGAAGCTTTCTTT.

The chain is built from TRBV28 and TRBJ2-1; no reliable D call. The V gene lost 3 bases and the J gene lost 1 base, with 7 bases spanning the gap. Germline V gene lookup returns CDR1 MDHEN and CDR2 SYDVKM. There are 14 residues in the CDR3. This chain's CDR3 is CASSFGLSYNEQFF. The CDR3 nucleotides read TGTGCCAGCAGTTTCGGGTTATCCTACAATGAGCAGTTCTTC.

V usage is TRBV21-1 and J usage is TRBJ1-1; the table assigns TRBD1, which was not confirmed against the DNA. TRBV21-1 is recorded as a pseudogene. This CDR3 contains 20 residues. CDR3 DNA sequence: TGTGCCAGCAGCAACCGTATCCCCACCACCCCCGGACAGCGGAACACTGAAGCTTTCTTT. Protein product: CASSNRIPTTPGQRNTEAFF.

J is TRBJ2-6 and V is TRBV11-2; D may be TRBD1 (6 bases). CDR1 is SGHAT, CDR2 FQNNGV, per germline. The CDR3 has 19 amino acids. Trimming took off 1 base at V and 2 bases at J, with 18 bases between the two ends. For the CDR3, the DNA is TGTGCCAGCAGCTTAGTCTTTTCACAGGGAATACCTGGGGCCAACGTCCTGACTTTC. It codes for CASSLVFSQGIPGANVLTF.

The rearrangement links TRBV11-3 to TRBJ2-7, with D perhaps TRBD2 (6 bases). V gave up 2 bases and J gave up 2 bases, with 10 bases separating them. The CDR3 covers 14 residues. Germline V lookup: CDR1 SGHNT, CDR2 YENEEA. The CDR3 bases are TGTGCCAGCAGCTTATCATCGGGGGCCTACGAGCAGTACTTC. Translating gives CASSLSSGAYEQYF.

The chain carries TRBV2 and TRBJ2-7; 10 nucleotides line up with TRBD1. The CDR3 totals 15 residues. Germline V gene sequence: CDR1 SNHLY, CDR2 FYNNEI. V shed 7 bases and J 5 bases; nucleotides not matched to a gene: 11. CDR3 bases: TGTGCCAGCAATTTCCGGGACAGGGGTAGCCACGAGCAGTACTTC. This translates into CASNFRDRGSHEQYF.